The source of this T cell receptor beta chain is a study of regulatory T cells in long-lasting Graves disease. Specified time point: newly diagnosed GD, antithyroid drugs for less than 3 months. PBMC-extracted RNA yielded the TCR library. Notes on the study in general: It was in persistent disease that TRBV28, TRBJ1-2 and TRBJ2-5 were favored.

For TCR beta, libraries came from iRepertoire HTBI primers and Arm-PCR of CDR3 regions. TCRdb reprocessed the multiplex PCR reads via MiXCR and lists one record per CDR3 protein. This sample yields 350,000 to 550,000 distinct CDR3 sequences, of which 13% to 15% are seen a single time; over 15% belongs to the top ten. V was shortened by 2 bases and J by 9 bases, with 13 bases between the two germline ends. Germline-derived CDR1 and CDR2 are MDHEN and SYDVKM. This CDR3 is built from 13 residues. In its sample, this clonotype was seen a few times. Its antigen is as yet unknown. The data were also submitted as part of a second study, on T cells in Graves' hyperthyroidism and ophthalmopathy.

The gene calls are TRBV28 and TRBJ1-1; D not certain. The receptor was isolated from a woman in her forties or fifties with Graves disease. This material consisted of peripheral blood mononuclear cells (PBMCs), taken at new diagnosis, from a patient treated with antithyroid drugs. CDR3 coding DNA: TGTGCCAGCAGTTTAAGAGGCCGGACCCAAGCTTTCTTT. The encoded protein is CASSLRGRTQAFF.